The 20 T cell receptor beta chains listed next were all sequenced from one sample in a study of human T cells and chemical hapten exposure (dated by TCRdb to the early 2020s). The library was built by means of RACE. Sequenced using a NextSeq 500. Clones were called with MiXCR by TCRdb after fastp trimmed the public reads at Q25, and only in-frame beta chains were retained. When rows share a CDR3 protein, they turn into one entry using the most common DNA and genes. The sample has more than 90,000 distinct CDR3 sequences on record, over 10% of them singletons. The ten largest account for more than 3% of the sample. This specimen's time point label, interpreted: patch test 2, 6 weeks after DPC sensitization. The sample's treatment or condition label is to be understood as: therapeutic diphenylcyclopropenone sensitization with weekly scalp DPC. Sequences were derived from whole blood, sampled in connection with sensitization to the hapten diphenylcyclopropenone (DPC). These receptor sequences come from a woman in her forties with alopecia areata. Some clones in this sample may be carry-over from other donors' samples.

The chain links TRBV7-2 to TRBJ2-1; 11 nucleotides line up with TRBD1. The germline V gene has CDR1 SGHTA and CDR2 FQGNSA. This CDR3 has 16 amino acids. The V segment lost 1 base and the J segment 5 bases; nucleotides outside the gene matches: 4. DNA for the CDR3: TGTGCCAGCAGCTTAGTAGGGACAGGGGGAGACAATGAGCAGTTCTTC. It specifies CASSLVGTGGDNEQFF.

This clonotype was recorded at least ten times. The chain is built from TRBV20-1 and TRBJ2-5; no clear D gene. This CDR3 region has 13 residues. Trimming cost V 0 bases and J 7 bases, with 12 bases left between them. CDR1 is DFQATT and CDR2 is SNEGSKA in the germline V gene (reference sequence). The chain's CDR3 is CSAREARIGTQYF. The CDR3 region has the DNA TGCAGTGCTAGAGAGGCGCGAATAGGGACCCAGTACTTC.

This clonotype came up a few times. The rearrangement uses TRBV5-1 and TRBJ2-2; possible D gene TRBD2, 6 bases. Looked up from germline, CDR1 is SGHRS and CDR2 is YFSETQ. V gave up 0 bases and J gave up 5 bases, with 11 bases separating them. The CDR3 length is 15 residues. CDR3 sequence reads: CASSLAVGGTGELFF. The DNA of the CDR3 is TGCGCCAGCAGCTTGGCCGTTGGAGGGACCGGGGAGCTGTTTTTT.

This clonotype was seen more than once but under ten times. V is TRBV7-9 and J is TRBJ2-7, with 9 bases lining up with TRBD1. The CDR3 is 15 amino acids. Per germline, CDR1 SEHNR and CDR2 FQNEAQ (reference sequence). The V gene end was trimmed by 2 bases and the J gene end by 4 bases; junction bases not matched to a gene: 6. The CDR3 protein is CASSLRTGGAYEQYF. The DNA of the CDR3 is TGTGCCAGCAGCTTACGAACAGGGGGCGCGTACGAGCAGTACTTC.

This clonotype was picked up many times. V is TRBV28 and J is TRBJ2-5; no firm D call. Trimming cost V 8 bases and J 1 base, with 2 bases left between them. Germline-derived CDR1 and CDR2 are MDHEN and SYDVKM. The CDR3 consists of 10 residues. The CDR3 here is CASAQETQYF. The CDR3 DNA follows: TGTGCCAGCGCCCAAGAGACCCAGTACTTC.

This clonotype came up a few times. The chain combines TRBV12-3 or TRBV12-4 with TRBJ2-7; D ambiguous. Trimming took 6 bases from V and 7 from J, leaving 10 bases between them. The CDR3 has 11 amino acids. This CDR3 is CASRGYGEQYF. Here the CDR3 DNA reads TGTGCCAGCAGGGGTTATGGTGAGCAGTACTTC.

The sample holds a few counts of this clonotype. In DNA, the CDR3 is TGCAGTGCTAGATCCCCGGGAGGAGCGCTCCAGTATTTT. Translated: CSARSPGGALQYF. The J gene is TRBJ2-3, the V gene TRBV20-1; 7 positions agree with TRBD2. J gave up 12 bases and V 2 bases, and 11 bases lay outside the gene matches. The CDR3 extends over 13 amino acids. Per germline, CDR1 DFQATT and CDR2 SNEGSKA (reference sequence).

Ten or more counts support this clonotype. This CDR3 reads CSVERQSSYNEQFF. The CDR3, as DNA: TGCAGCGTTGAGCGCCAAAGCTCCTACAATGAGCAGTTCTTC. The chain links TRBV29-1 to TRBJ2-1; D is undetermined. The CDR3 has 14 residues. Germline lookup yields CDR1 SQVTM and CDR2 ANQGSEA. Trimming cost V 3 bases and J 0 bases, with 9 bases left between them.

This clonotype was recorded a few times. CDR3 sequence (DNA): TGTGCCAGCAGCTACCGTAGCGGGATTGAGACCCAGTACTTC. It is translated as CASSYRSGIETQYF. The chain carries TRBV3-1 and TRBJ2-5; 8 bases agree with TRBD2. The CDR3 is made up of 14 amino acids. Germline CDR1 LGHDT, CDR2 YNNKEL (reference sequence). V dropped 5 bases and J dropped 5; count of bases not matched to a gene: 7.

This clonotype was found a few times. This rearrangement joins TRBV6-2 or TRBV6-3 to TRBJ1-4; possibly TRBD1 for D (6 bases). This CDR3 is built from 17 residues. V was pared by 2 bases and J by 0 bases, with 13 bases between. Germline V CDR1 and CDR2: MNHEY, SVGEGT. The CDR3 region has the DNA TGTGCCAGCAGTTACCCGGGACACCCCGCAACTAATGAAAAACTGTTTTTT. Protein: CASSYPGHPATNEKLFF.

CDR3 sequence (DNA): TGTGCCAGCAGTTTATTCGGGGGCACTGAAGCTTTCTTT. Translated, it gives CASSLFGGTEAFF. The J gene is TRBJ1-1, the V gene TRBV12-3 or TRBV12-4, with TRBD1 as a possible D gene (5 bases). CDR3 length equals 13 residues. V was cut by 2 bases and J by 4 bases, with 8 bases left in between.

This clonotype was recorded many times. This sequence joins TRBV6-2 or TRBV6-3 and TRBJ1-6, with D maybe TRBD1 (5 bases). Trimming took 5 bases from V and 9 from J, leaving 14 bases between them. Germline CDR1 MNHEY, CDR2 SVGEGT. The CDR3 consists of 14 residues. Here the CDR3 reads CASSTTTEVSPLHF. DNA of the CDR3: TGTGCCAGCAGTACCACGACAGAAGTTTCACCCCTCCACTTT.

The V call is TRBV6-2 or TRBV6-3, the J call TRBJ2-3, with TRBD2 matching over 7 bases. Germline trimming cut 6 bases from V and 8 bases from J; bases unmatched to any gene: 14. CDR1 MNHEY and CDR2 SVGEGT come from the germline V gene. There are 15 residues in the CDR3. The CDR3 coding sequence is TGTGCCAGCAGCCCGGCTAGCGGTGGCGTTCGTACGCAGTATTTT. It translates to CASSPASGGVRTQYF.

The genes are TRBV6-1 and TRBJ2-3, with 9 bases aligning to TRBD2. With V trimmed by 8 bases and J by 6 bases, 6 bases remained unmatched. The V gene's germline CDR1 is MNHNS and CDR2 SASEGT. CDR3 length equals 13 residues. The CDR3 loop reads CASHLAGVDTQYF. CDR3 nucleotide sequence: TGTGCCAGCCATTTAGCGGGAGTGGATACGCAGTATTTT.

As regards this clonotype: Being one base from a much bigger clone, this may be a read error. The rearrangement uses TRBV12-3 or TRBV12-4 and TRBJ2-1; 8 bases fit TRBD1. The trim removed 3 bases at V and 2 bases at J, leaving 3 bases unmatched. The CDR3 spans 15 residues. The CDR3 spells CASSFLQGAYNEQFF. The CDR3 DNA follows: TGTGCCAGCAGTTTTTTACAGGGGGCCTACAATGAGCAGTTCTTC.

The chain recombines TRBV30 with TRBJ1-5; no firm D call. There are 13 residues in the CDR3. Trimming stripped 5 bases from V and 3 bases from J, with 11 bases between. CDR1 and CDR2 from the germline V gene are GTSNPN and SVGIG (reference sequence). The CDR3 DNA reads TGTGCCTGGGCGGAAGGCCTCAATCAGCCCCAGCATTTT. It codes for CAWAEGLNQPQHF.

This clonotype was counted only a few times. This rearrangement joins TRBV28 to TRBJ1-2; D is perhaps TRBD1 (5 bases). There are 15 residues in the CDR3. CDR1 is MDHEN and CDR2 is SYDVKM in the germline V gene. Trimming removed 6 bases at V and 7 bases at J, with 21 bases between. CDR3 nucleotides: TGTGCCAGCAGGGGGGGGGAGACATTTTACGGTGGCTACACCTTC. Translating gives CASRGGETFYGGYTF.

This clonotype was detected many times. The chain is built from TRBV6-5 and TRBJ2-7; D remains ambiguous. This CDR3 spans 14 amino acids. The V and J ends lost 0 bases and 2 bases respectively, with 8 bases between them. CDR1 is MNHEY, CDR2 SVGAGI, per germline. CDR3 in DNA: TGTGCCAGCAGTTACTCCGGACGGACCTACGAGCAGTACTTC. Translated: CASSYSGRTYEQYF.

This clonotype was recorded once. The chain recombines TRBV5-6 with TRBJ2-5; D may be TRBD1 (5 bases). V lost 10 bases to trimming and J lost 5 bases, with 18 bases between them. This CDR3 spans 13 amino acids. CDR1 and CDR2 from the germline V gene are SGHDT and YYEEEE. The CDR3 nucleotides are TGTGCCTCCGAGGACGTAGGGGCGGAGACCCAGTACTTC. This codes for CASEDVGAETQYF.

The chain links TRBV18 to TRBJ1-1; D may be TRBD1 (5 bases). The CDR3 sequence is 15 residues long. From germline, CDR1 is KGHSH and CDR2 LQKENI. The V gene lost 3 bases and the J gene lost 4 bases, with 15 bases spanning the gap. CDR3 sequence (DNA): TGTGCCAGCTCACCCAAACGGGGGGTTGTCACTGAAGCTTTCTTT. This codes for CASSPKRGVVTEAFF.